The 7 T cell receptor beta chains listed next were all sequenced from one sample in a study of beta chain features in type 1 diabetes. All of the isolated RNA was reverse transcribed, so expressed TCRB transcripts were sequenced. TCRdb's table, derived via immunoSEQ multiplex PCR, lists solely in-frame clones and lacks some. This table holds 400,000 or so clones, around 12% found once. Their antigen targets remain unknown. Study outcomes and limitations: Among patients with Type 1 diabetes, TCRB CDR3s were moderately but significantly shorter in every one of the four CD4+ subsets.

Sequencing was done on a sample of naive CD4+ T cells from blood. Receptors were obtained from a woman between 18 and 29 years old with type 1 diabetes.

This clone was counted a few times. The gene calls are TRBV4-2 and TRBJ2-5, with D perhaps TRBD1 (5 bases). V was clipped by 2 bases and J by 5 bases, with 15 bases between them. Germline V gene sequence: CDR1 LGHNA, CDR2 YNFKEQ. The CDR3 contains 15 residues. This chain's CDR3 is CASSQQTDIRETQYF. DNA of the CDR3: TGTGCCAGCAGCCAACAAACGGACATTAGGGAGACCCAGTACTTC.

The CDR3 region is CASSRGGEQPQHF. The DNA for the CDR3 is TGTGCCAGCAGCCGCGGGGGGGAGCAGCCCCAGCATTTT. The rearrangement joins TRBV5-4 to TRBJ1-5; weak D call: TRBD1 (5 bases). CDR1 SGHNT and CDR2 YYREEE come from the germline V gene (reference sequence). V was pared by 4 bases and J by 7 bases, with 12 bases between. There are 13 residues in the CDR3.

This rearrangement joins TRBV4-3 to TRBJ2-7; 8 bases match TRBD1. The CDR3 extends over 17 amino acids. V shed 0 bases and J 4 bases; nucleotides not matched to a gene: 11. The germline V gene has CDR1 LGHNA and CDR2 YSLEER. In DNA, the CDR3 is TGCGCCAGCAGCCAAGACGCTTTTTCGGACAGGGAGTACGAGCAGTACTTC. As protein: CASSQDAFSDREYEQYF.

A few counts support this clone. The J gene is TRBJ2-3, the V gene TRBV7-9; 12 bases are shared with TRBD2. V was clipped by 0 bases and J by 0 bases; unmatched bases: 1. Germline values: CDR1 SEHNR, CDR2 FQNEAQ (reference sequence). The CDR3 runs to 17 residues. The DNA of the CDR3 is TGTGCCAGCAGCTTAGCTGGGACTAGCGGGAGCACAGATACGCAGTATTTT. This encodes CASSLAGTSGSTDTQYF.

A remark on this clone: Other DNA sequences in this specimen translate into the identical CDR3. The genes are TRBV27 and TRBJ1-2; D unclear. CDR1 and CDR2 from the germline V gene are MNHEY and SMNVEV (reference sequence). The CDR3 sequence is 13 residues long. Trimming left V 0 bases short and J 2 bases short, with 4 bases between. The CDR3 bases are TGTGCCAGCAGTTTATCGAGGAACTATGGCTACACCTTC. This codes for CASSLSRNYGYTF.

The chain carries TRBV30 and TRBJ1-2; a weak D match, TRBD1 (5 bases). CDR3 length: 13 amino acids. The germline gives CDR1 GTSNPN, CDR2 SVGIG (reference sequence). V gave up 3 bases and J gave up 4 bases, with 12 bases separating them. The CDR3 reads CAWRSQGPYGYTF. CDR3 sequence (DNA): TGTGCCTGGAGGTCTCAGGGTCCCTATGGCTACACCTTC.

This clone showed up just a few times. The genes are TRBV6-5 and TRBJ2-7; D is uncertain. The ends were cut back, 6 bases at V and 4 bases at J, with 13 bases in the middle. Germline V gene sequence: CDR1 MNHEY, CDR2 SVGAGI. CDR3 length: 13 amino acids. CDR3 loop: CASSHPLGYEQYF. DNA for the CDR3: TGTGCCAGCAGCCATCCGCTCGGGTACGAGCAGTACTTC.